This T cell receptor beta chain was recorded in a study of cytomegalovirus exposure and HLA in healthy donors. As regards this clone: Its target is unknown.

Findings and caveats of the study: Per published reports, the classifier diagnosed cytomegalovirus status with high specificity and sensitivity.

A multiplex PCR was run with 60 Vbeta primers and 13 Jbeta primers. Only in-frame clones appear in the TCRdb table, and some are missing; sequencing was by immunoSEQ multiplex PCR. The data show fewer than 300,000 clones, with about four fifths seen just once and about 0.28% held by the top ten. Trimming removed 4 bases at V and 6 bases at J, with 13 bases between. Germline CDR1 SEHNR, CDR2 FQNEAQ (reference sequence). The CDR3 has 13 amino acids. What was sequenced was PBMCs. The TCR sequence derives from a girl aged 2 to 10 in good health and CMV-seronegative. The rearrangement links TRBV7-9 to TRBJ2-7, with D hard to call. The CDR3 sequence: CASSYQNQAEQYF. In DNA, the CDR3 is TGTGCCAGCAGCTACCAAAACCAGGCCGAGCAGTACTTC. The whole variable domain, filled in from reference TRBV7-9 and TRBJ2-7, reads DTGVSQNPRHKITKRGQNVTFRCDPISEHNRLYWYRQTLGQGPEFLTYFQNEAQLEKSRLLSDRFSAERPKGSFSTLEIQRTEQGDSAMYLCASSYQNQAEQYFGPGTRLTVT.